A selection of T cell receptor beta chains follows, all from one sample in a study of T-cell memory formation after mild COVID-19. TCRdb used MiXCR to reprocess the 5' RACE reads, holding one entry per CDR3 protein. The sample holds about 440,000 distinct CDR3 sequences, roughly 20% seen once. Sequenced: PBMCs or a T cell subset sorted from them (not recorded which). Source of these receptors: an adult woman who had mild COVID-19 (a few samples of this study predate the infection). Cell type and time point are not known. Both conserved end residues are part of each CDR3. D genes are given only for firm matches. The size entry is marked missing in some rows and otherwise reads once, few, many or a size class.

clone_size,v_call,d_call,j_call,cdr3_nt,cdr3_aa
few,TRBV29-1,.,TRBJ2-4,TGCAGCGCCTCGGGCAGCCACTCGCCAAACATTCAGTACTTC,CSASGSHSPNIQYF
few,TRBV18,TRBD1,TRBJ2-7,TGTGCCAGCTCACTTCGACAGGGAAGGACCTACGAGCAGTACTTC,CASSLRQGRTYEQYF
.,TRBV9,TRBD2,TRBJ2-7,TGTGCCAGCAGCGTAGCTACGACTAGCGGGGGGGCATTCTACGAGCAGTACTTC,CASSVATTSGGAFYEQYF
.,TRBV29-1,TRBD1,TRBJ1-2,TGCAGCGTGGGGGACAGACTCTATGGCTACACCTTC,CSVGDRLYGYTF
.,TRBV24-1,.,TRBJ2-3,TGTGCCACCAGTGATCCCCGACAGGCCCCAGATACGCAGTATTTT,CATSDPRQAPDTQYF
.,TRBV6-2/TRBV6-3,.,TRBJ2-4,TGTGCCAGCATGGGAACAGCCAAAAACATTCAGTACTTC,CASMGTAKNIQYF
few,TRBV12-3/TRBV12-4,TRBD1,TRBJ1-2,TGTGCCAGCAGCCGGACACAGGGGGCGGAGTATGGCTACACCTTC,CASSRTQGAEYGYTF
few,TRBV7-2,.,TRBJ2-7,TGTGCCAGCAGCTTAGGGGAGAGCGCCTACGAGCAGTACTTC,CASSLGESAYEQYF
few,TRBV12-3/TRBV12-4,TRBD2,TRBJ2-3,TGTGCCAGCAGTTACAGCGGGGGAACAGATACGCAGTATTTT,CASSYSGGTDTQYF
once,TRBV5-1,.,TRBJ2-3,TGCGCCAGCAGCTTTCTAGCAATTGGGGATACGCAGTATTTT,CASSFLAIGDTQYF
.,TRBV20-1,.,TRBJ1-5,TGCAGTGCTAGAGATCTACGGGGAACTACTTTTGGGAGCAATCAGCCCCAGCATTTT,CSARDLRGTTFGSNQPQHF
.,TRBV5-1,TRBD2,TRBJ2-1,TGCGCCAGCAGCTTGGGCGGGAGGGCCTCCTACAATGAGCAGTTCTTC,CASSLGGRASYNEQFF
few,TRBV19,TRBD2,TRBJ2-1,TGTGCCAGTAGTATGGATCGGGAGGGCTACAATGAGCAGTTCTTC,CASSMDREGYNEQFF
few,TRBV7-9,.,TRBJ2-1,TGTGCCAGCAGCCCCTCTCGGACCCCCGTCTACAATGAGCAGTTCTTC,CASSPSRTPVYNEQFF
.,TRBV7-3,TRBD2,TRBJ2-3,TGTGCCAGCAGCTTAATGACTAGCCTCACAGATACGCAGTATTTT,CASSLMTSLTDTQYF
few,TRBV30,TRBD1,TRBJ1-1,TGTGCCTGGAGTGTACGGTTCTGGACAGGGGAAACCCACACTGAAGCTTTCTTT,CAWSVRFWTGETHTEAFF
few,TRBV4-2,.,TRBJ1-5,TGTGCCAGCAGCCAAACGAGTGACAACAATCAGCCCCAGCATTTT,CASSQTSDNNQPQHF
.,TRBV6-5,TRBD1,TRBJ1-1,TGTGCCAGCAGTTACGTCGGACAGGGGCTTGAAGCTTTCTTT,CASSYVGQGLEAFF
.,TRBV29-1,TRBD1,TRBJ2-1,TGCAGCGCCGGGACAGGGGGCTTTGTGCAGTTCTTC,CSAGTGGFVQFF
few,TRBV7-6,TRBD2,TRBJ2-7,TGTGCCAGCAGCGTTAGCGGGGACTTCTCCTACGAGCAGTACTTC,CASSVSGDFSYEQYF
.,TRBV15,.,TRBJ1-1,TGTGCCACCAGCAGTGCCTGGCGGTCTGAAGCTTTCTTT,CATSSAWRSEAFF
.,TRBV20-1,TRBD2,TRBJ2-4,TGCAGTGCTCCGCTTAGCGGGGGGGAGAACATTCAGTACTTC,CSAPLSGGENIQYF
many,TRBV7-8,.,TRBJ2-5,TGTGCCAGCAGCCAATCGAGGGGCTACGAAGAGACCCAGTACTTC,CASSQSRGYEETQYF
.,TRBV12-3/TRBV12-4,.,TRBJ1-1,TGTGCCAGCAGATCCAGGGAATGGAACACTGAAGCTTTCTTT,CASRSREWNTEAFF
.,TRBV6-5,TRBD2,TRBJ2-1,TGTGCCAGCACCACGGGCGGACTAGCGCGGGAGCAGTTCTTC,CASTTGGLAREQFF
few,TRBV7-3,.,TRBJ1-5,TGTGCCAGCAGCCCCTGGAAGGATCAGCCCCAGCATTTT,CASSPWKDQPQHF